These 9 T cell receptor beta chains share one sample of origin, sequenced in a study of human T cells and chemical hapten exposure. TCRdb called the RACE reads again in MiXCR, with one record for every CDR3 protein. The sample consists of some 70,000 distinct CDR3 sequences, 9.5% to 12% of them appearing once. The time point here: pre-sensitization, week 0. Treatment indicated: therapeutic diphenylcyclopropenone sensitization with weekly scalp DPC. The source material was whole blood, sampled in connection with sensitization to the hapten diphenylcyclopropenone (DPC). All receptors derive from a woman aged 45-65 years with alopecia areata. Some clones in this sample may be carry-over from other donors' samples.

This clonotype has a handful of counts. This chain's CDR3 is CASSSRGGTDTQYF. The DNA for the CDR3 is TGTGCCAGCAGTTCCCGAGGCGGTACAGATACGCAGTATTTT. The rearrangement links TRBV28 to TRBJ2-3; D is unclear. V gave up 4 bases and J gave up 3 bases, with 11 bases separating them. This CDR3 spans 14 amino acids. Per the germline V gene, CDR1 is MDHEN and CDR2 is SYDVKM.

This clonotype showed up just a few times. The gene calls are TRBV28 and TRBJ2-7; tentative D call: TRBD1 (5 bases). Trimming shortened V by 4 bases and J by 3 bases, and 16 bases separated the two germline ends. Germline assignment: CDR1 MDHEN and CDR2 SYDVKM. The CDR3 extends over 15 amino acids. The CDR3 DNA sequence: TGTGCCAGCAGTTCGAAGCTTGCAGGGAACTACGAGCAGTACTTC. Residues: CASSSKLAGNYEQYF.

The table lists this clonotype with many counts. This sequence joins TRBV6-2 or TRBV6-3 and TRBJ2-2; 9 bases are a match to TRBD1. This CDR3 spans 13 amino acids. The germline gives CDR1 MNHEY, CDR2 SVGEGT. V was clipped by 7 bases and J by 7 bases; unmatched bases: 4. DNA of the CDR3: TGTGCCAGCACCCGACAGGGGGGCGGGGAGCTGTTTTTT. It yields the protein CASTRQGGGELFF.

This clonotype was seen only a few times. The rearrangement joins TRBV7-9 to TRBJ2-3; D is ambiguous. The CDR3 has 13 amino acids. V was shortened by 9 bases and J by 0 bases, with 10 bases between the two germline ends. CDR1 SEHNR and CDR2 FQNEAQ come from the germline V gene (reference sequence). Here the CDR3 DNA reads TGTGCCAGTTTGGCGAGGAGCACAGATACGCAGTATTTT. Translating gives CASLARSTDTQYF.

This clonotype was seen at least ten times. The chain is built from TRBV20-1 and TRBJ2-7; D is ambiguous. This CDR3 is built from 15 residues. The V and J ends lost 0 bases and 6 bases respectively, with 18 bases between them. In germline, CDR1 is DFQATT, CDR2 SNEGSKA (reference sequence). The CDR3 sequence is CSARDPGHQLGEQYF. In DNA form, the CDR3 reads TGCAGTGCTAGAGATCCTGGCCATCAGCTTGGCGAGCAGTACTTC.

The sample holds many counts of this clonotype. The rearrangement uses TRBV29-1 and TRBJ2-3; tentative D call: TRBD1 (5 bases). The CDR3 length is 13 residues. Per the germline V gene, CDR1 is SQVTM and CDR2 is ANQGSEA. V dropped 4 bases and J dropped 5 bases, with 13 bases sitting between them. The CDR3 region has the DNA TGCAGCGTTGCCGAACCTCAGGGAGATACGCAGTATTTT. The encoded protein is CSVAEPQGDTQYF.

This clonotype was picked up many times. The chain is built from TRBV20-1 and TRBJ2-3; TRBD2 matches 8 bases. V shed 4 bases, J shed 0 bases, and the junction held 3 bases outside the gene matches. The germline gives CDR1 DFQATT, CDR2 SNEGSKA (reference sequence). The CDR3 contains 14 residues. CDR3 in amino acids: CSANPSGSTDTQYF. The CDR3 nucleotides are TGCAGTGCTAATCCTAGCGGGAGCACAGATACGCAGTATTTT.

This clonotype has a handful of counts. The genes are TRBV3-1 and TRBJ2-7; D may be TRBD1 or TRBD2 (5 bases each). Germline V CDR1 and CDR2: LGHDT, YNNKEL (reference sequence). V was trimmed by 5 bases and J by 6 bases, leaving 20 bases between them. The CDR3 consists of 15 residues. CDR3 loop: CASSDGTGLWGEQYF. DNA for the CDR3: TGTGCCAGCAGCGATGGGACCGGACTTTGGGGCGAGCAGTACTTC.

This clonotype has just a few counts. The chain is built from TRBV9 and TRBJ2-7; D remains unclear. Germline assignment: CDR1 SGDLS and CDR2 YYNGEE. V dropped 1 base and J dropped 0 bases, with 8 bases sitting between them. The CDR3 is made up of 14 amino acids. This CDR3 reads CASSVIQDSYEQYF. The CDR3 DNA reads as TGTGCCAGCAGCGTAATTCAGGACTCCTACGAGCAGTACTTC.